This T cell receptor (beta chain) appears in the sequencing data of a study of blood T cell repertoires in COVID-19. Across the study: PBMCs, B-cell-depleted T cells, or T cells were the source of the cDNA or gDNA that made up the material.

Some clones are missing from TCRdb's copy, which holds only in-frame ones; the method was immunoSEQ multiplex PCR. This sample carries more than 300,000 clones, 80% to 95% of them seen once, and the ten largest clones take about 0.78%. The germline CDR1 and CDR2 sequences are MGHDK and SYGVNS. The CDR3 covers 15 residues. V was shortened by 5 bases and J by 4 bases, with 12 bases between the two germline ends. Participants were placed into cohorts based on the clinical history they reported. The source is a woman aged 40 to 50 who had been exposed to COVID-19. The sample taken for sequencing was PBMCs or T cells enriched from blood (not recorded which). The rearrangement joins TRBV25-1 to TRBJ1-6, with D perhaps matching TRBD1 (6 bases). The CDR3 protein is CASSNKQGYNSPLHF. CDR3 bases: TGTGCCAGCAGTAATAAACAGGGATATAATTCACCCCTCCACTTT. Based on the CDR3 plus reference TRBV25-1 and TRBJ1-6, the full variable domain is EADIYQTPRYLVIGTGKKITLECSQTMGHDKMYWYQQDPGMELHLIHYSYGVNSTEKGDLSSESTVSRIRTEHFPLTLESARPSHTSQYLCASSNKQGYNSPLHFGNGTRLTVT.